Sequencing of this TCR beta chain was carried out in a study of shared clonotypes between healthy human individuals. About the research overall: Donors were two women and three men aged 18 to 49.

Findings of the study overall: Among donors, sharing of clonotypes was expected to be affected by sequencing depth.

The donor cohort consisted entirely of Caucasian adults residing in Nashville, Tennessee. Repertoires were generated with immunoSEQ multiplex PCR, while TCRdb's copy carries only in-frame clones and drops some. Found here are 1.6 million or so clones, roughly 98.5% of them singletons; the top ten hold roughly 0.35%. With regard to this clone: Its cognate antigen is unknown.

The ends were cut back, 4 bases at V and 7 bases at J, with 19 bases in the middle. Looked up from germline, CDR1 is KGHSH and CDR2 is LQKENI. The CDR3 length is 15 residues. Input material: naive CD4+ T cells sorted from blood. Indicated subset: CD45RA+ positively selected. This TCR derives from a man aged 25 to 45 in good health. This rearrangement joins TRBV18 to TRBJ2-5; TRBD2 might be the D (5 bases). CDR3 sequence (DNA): TGTGCCAGCTCACGACTACAACTCACCCCAAGGACCCAGTACTTC. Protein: CASSRLQLTPRTQYF.